A selection of T cell receptor beta chains follows, all from one sample in a study of OX40 agonist ivuxolimab in advanced cancers. Clones were read by immunoSEQ multiplex PCR, and TCRdb kept only the in-frame ones, dropping some. The profile covers some 41,000 clones, with approximately 90% appearing a single time and 15% to 20% taken by the ten largest. The sample here was CD4+ or CD8+ T cells sorted from blood, taken in a trial of the OX40 agonist ivuxolimab. The receptor set was obtained from an adult with an advanced solid tumor such as melanoma, head and neck, liver or kidney cancer. The CDR3 runs from the conserved cysteine through the conserved F or W. The D gene is left open where the match is weak. Clone size, where shown, is once, few, many, or a class for clones that have expanded.

J | size | D | V | DNA | CDR3
TRBJ2-3 | NA | TRBD2 | TRBV5-1 | TGCGCCAGCAGCCGGACTAGCGGGATCACAGATACGCAGTATTTT | CASSRTSGITDTQYF
TRBJ1-2 | few | TRBD1 | TRBV7-2 | TGTGCCAGCAGCTCCAGACAGGGGGACCCTGGCTACACCTTC | CASSSRQGDPGYTF
TRBJ2-3 | once | TRBD2 | TRBV5-1 | TGCGCCAGCAGCTCGAGCGGGGGGGATATAGCAGATACGCAGTATTTT | CASSSSGGDIADTQYF
TRBJ2-3 | NA | NA | TRBV6-5 | TGTGCCAGCAGTTTAAGTACCGGGGCTAGCACAGATACGCAGTATTTT | CASSLSTGASTDTQYF
TRBJ2-7 | NA | NA | TRBV7-9 | TGTGCCAGCAGCCAAAATTCAGAGCAGTACTTC | CASSQNSEQYF
TRBJ2-1 | NA | TRBD2 | TRBV19 | TGTGCCTCCAGCGGGAGTTCGGGTAATGAGCAGTTCTTC | CASSGSSGNEQFF
TRBJ2-7 | NA | TRBD1 | TRBV28 | TGTGCCAGCAGAAGGCTCACCTGGACAGGAGGCCACGAGCAGTACTTC | CASRRLTWTGGHEQYF
TRBJ2-1 | once | TRBD2 | TRBV29-1 | TGCAGCGTGGATGGGACTAGCGGGAGGGCCGGGCAGTTCTTC | CSVDGTSGRAGQFF
TRBJ2-7 | NA | NA | TRBV11-1 | TGTGCCAGCAGCTTAGCGGGGGGCGAGCAGTACTTC | CASSLAGGEQYF
TRBJ2-3 | NA | NA | TRBV2 | TGTGCCAGCAGTGACGGGGGTACAGATACGCAGTATTTT | CASSDGGTDTQYF
TRBJ2-7 | NA | NA | TRBV9 | TGTGCCAGCAGCGTAGCTACAGGGTTTGCTTACGAGCAGTACTTC | CASSVATGFAYEQYF
TRBJ2-2 | NA | NA | TRBV4-2 | TGTGCCAGCAGCCAAGGGAATGTCAACACCGGGGAGCTGTTTTTT | CASSQGNVNTGELFF
TRBJ2-4 | NA | NA | TRBV28 | TGTGCCAGCAGTTCACTAGGCAGCATGGGAAACATTCAGTACTTC | CASSSLGSMGNIQYF
TRBJ1-4 | NA | NA | TRBV15 | TGTGCCACCAGCAGAACCCCGACTTGGGATGAAAAACTGTTTTTT | CATSRTPTWDEKLFF
TRBJ2-7 | NA | TRBD1 | TRBV29-1 | TGCAGCGTTGGGATAGGACAGGTAGGCCCCTACGAGCAGTACTTC | CSVGIGQVGPYEQYF
TRBJ2-2 | NA | TRBD2 | TRBV9 | TGTGCCAGCAGCGTAGAGAGCGGGAGGGCCTTCACCGGGGAGCTGTTTTTT | CASSVESGRAFTGELFF
TRBJ1-2 | NA | NA | TRBV20-1 | TGCAGTGCCCCAGACAGTTATGGCTACACCTTC | CSAPDSYGYTF
TRBJ2-1 | NA | NA | TRBV6-5 | TGTGCCGGCAGCCAGGTGGGGAATGAGCAGTTCTTC | CAGSQVGNEQFF
TRBJ2-7 | NA | NA | TRBV7-8 | TGTGCCAGCAGCTTAGTTCGAGCGGTACTCTCCTACGAGCAGTACTTC | CASSLVRAVLSYEQYF
TRBJ2-7 | NA | NA | TRBV11-2 | TGTGCCAGCAGCTTAAGTGGGGATCCCTACGAGCAGTACTTC | CASSLSGDPYEQYF
TRBJ2-7 | NA | NA | TRBV7-6 | TGTGCCAGCAGCTTCAGTGTCGGGTCGAGCTCCTACGAGCAGTACTTC | CASSFSVGSSSYEQYF
TRBJ1-2 | NA | NA | TRBV11-2 | TGTGCCAGCCGGCGGTACTATGGCTACACCTTC | CASRRYYGYTF
TRBJ2-1 | NA | NA | TRBV9 | TGTGCCAGCAGCATCCCGGCGCTTAGGGAGGATGAGCAGTTCTTC | CASSIPALREDEQFF
TRBJ2-7 | NA | NA | TRBV6-6 | TGTGCCAGCAGTTACCCCGCCTACGAGCAGTACTTC | CASSYPAYEQYF
TRBJ2-3 | NA | NA | TRBV27 | TGTGCCAGCAGTTTATTCGGGAATACGCAGTATTTT | CASSLFGNTQYF
TRBJ2-5 | NA | TRBD2 | TRBV2 | TGTGCCAGCGAATCTAGCGGGGGGGAAGAAGAGACCCAGTACTTC | CASESSGGEEETQYF
TRBJ1-2 | once | NA | TRBV9 | TGTGCCAGCAGCCAAGGACCCTATGGCTACACCTTC | CASSQGPYGYTF
TRBJ2-7 | NA | TRBD1 | TRBV7-6 | TGTGCCAGCAGCCCGGACAGGGTAGGCTACGAGCAGTACTTC | CASSPDRVGYEQYF
TRBJ2-5 | NA | NA | TRBV12-5 | TGTGCTAGTGGGGTGGACAGTGGGGAGACCCAGTACTTC | CASGVDSGETQYF